Listed here are 18 T cell receptor beta chains from one sample, sequenced in a study of immune evolution from preneoplasia to lung adenocarcinoma. Assay: immunoSEQ multiplex PCR; the TCRdb copy retains only in-frame clones and omits some. The table includes fewer than 50,000 clones, roughly four fifths detected once. The sample consisted of FFPE invasive lung adenocarcinoma tissue. These receptors were taken from a person between 55 and 69 years old with lung adenocarcinoma.

The chain links TRBV5-5 to TRBJ1-4; 8 positions match TRBD1. Germline V gives CDR1 SGHKS, CDR2 YYEKEE (reference sequence). The CDR3 loop spans 16 amino acids. The J segment lost 7 bases and the V segment lost 0 bases, leaving 8 bases of the junction unmatched. The CDR3 nucleotides read TGTGCCAGCAGCTTGGTTCTTTCGGGGACAGGTGAAAAACTGTTTTTT. It translates to CASSLVLSGTGEKLFF.

This sequence joins TRBV5-1 and TRBJ2-3; the D is unclear. Trimming left V 0 bases short and J 5 bases short, with 13 bases between. CDR3 size: 15 residues. CDR1 and CDR2 from the germline V gene are SGHRS and YFSETQ. CDR3 nucleotides: TGCGCCAGCAGCTTGGAGCCAGACCCGGGAGATACGCAGTATTTT. Translated, it gives CASSLEPDPGDTQYF.

This chain uses TRBV7-3 with TRBJ2-5; D uncertain. The CDR3 has 14 amino acids. V lost 1 base, J lost 3 bases, and 9 bases lay in between. The germline gives CDR1 SGHTA, CDR2 FQGTGA. DNA for the CDR3: TGTGCCAGCAGCTTAAACGGCGGAAAAGAGACCCAGTACTTC. Its translation is CASSLNGGKETQYF.

The V gene is TRBV11-3, the J gene TRBJ2-7; the match to TRBD1 covers 8 bases. J lost 4 bases, V lost 5 bases, and 7 bases had no gene match. Germline CDR1 is SGHNT and CDR2 is YENEEA. The CDR3 is made up of 14 amino acids. The CDR3: CASSRSRGRYEQYF. CDR3 DNA sequence: TGTGCCAGCAGCAGGAGCAGGGGGCGATACGAGCAGTACTTC. Looking up the rest from reference TRBV11-3 and TRBJ2-7 gives the full variable domain: EAGVVQSPRYKIIEKKQPVAFWCNPISGHNTLYWYLQNLGQGPELLIRYENEEAVDDSQLPKDRFSAERLKGVDSTLKIQPAELGDSAVYLCASSRSRGRYEQYFGPGTRLTVT.

This CDR3 is CASSYSAGGTYEQYF. The CDR3 DNA follows: TGTGCCAGCAGTTATTCGGCGGGAGGAACCTACGAGCAGTACTTC. V is TRBV6-4 and J is TRBJ2-7; 8 bases fit TRBD2. The CDR3 extends over 15 amino acids. CDR1 and CDR2 from the germline V gene are MRHNA and SNTAGT. Trimming cost V 5 bases and J 2 bases; bases outside gene matches: 8.

A remark on this clone: Other nucleotide sequences in the sample specify the same CDR3. J is TRBJ2-2 and V is TRBV5-1; 10 nucleotides line up with TRBD2. This CDR3 has 15 amino acids. The germline V gene encodes CDR1 SGHRS and CDR2 YFSETQ. The ends lost 5 bases at V and 5 bases at J; junction bases unmatched: 6. The CDR3 reads CASSRSGRATGELFF. As DNA, the CDR3 is TGCGCCAGCAGTCGAAGCGGGAGGGCTACCGGGGAGCTGTTTTTT.

This rearrangement joins TRBV27 to TRBJ2-7, with TRBD1 as a possible D gene (5 bases). From germline, CDR1 is MNHEY and CDR2 SMNVEV (reference sequence). This CDR3 has 15 residues. V lost 0 bases and J 0 bases, leaving 9 bases between the germline ends. CDR3 nucleotide sequence: TGTGCCAGCAGTTTATCCAGGGCGCCCTCCTACGAGCAGTACTTC. This sequence encodes CASSLSRAPSYEQYF.

V gene TRBV19 combines with J gene TRBJ1-2, with a tentative D call TRBD1 (5 bases). CDR1 and CDR2 (germline): LNHDA, SQIVND (reference sequence). CDR3 size: 11 residues. The V end was cut by 10 bases, the J end by 5 bases, with 11 bases between. The CDR3 is CATRQGYGYTF. The CDR3 bases are TGTGCCACCAGGCAGGGATATGGCTACACCTTC. The full variable domain, rest sourced from reference TRBV19 and TRBJ1-2, is DGGITQSPKYLFRKEGQNVTLSCEQNLNHDAMYWYRQDPGQGLRLIYYSQIVNDFQKGDIAEGYSVSREKKESFPLTVTSAQKNPTAFYLCATRQGYGYTFGSGTRLTVV.

The chain has TRBV11-3 and TRBJ1-4, with 7 bases aligning to TRBD1. Per the germline V gene, CDR1 is SGHNT and CDR2 is YENEEA. This CDR3 comprises 15 residues. The V segment lost 4 bases and the J segment 7 bases; nucleotides outside the gene matches: 9. The CDR3 reads CASSSLDRDGEKLFF. CDR3 bases: TGTGCCAGCAGCTCACTCGACAGGGACGGTGAAAAACTGTTTTTT.

The chain is built from TRBV5-1 and TRBJ2-5; 11 nucleotides agree with TRBD2. The CDR3 spans 15 residues. Trimming removed 0 bases from V and 5 bases from J; junction bases left unmatched: 3. Germline-derived CDR1 and CDR2 are SGHRS and YFSETQ. Written as DNA, the CDR3 is TGCGCCAGCAGCTTGGAACTAGCGGGAGTTGAGACCCAGTACTTC. Translating it yields CASSLELAGVETQYF.

The chain combines TRBV28 with TRBJ2-4; D gene unclear. The CDR3 is made up of 14 amino acids. In germline, CDR1 is MDHEN, CDR2 SYDVKM. V lost 2 bases and J 4 bases, leaving 9 bases between the germline ends. Here the CDR3 reads CASSLDGRKNIQYF. The CDR3 DNA follows: TGTGCCAGCAGTTTAGACGGCAGAAAAAACATTCAGTACTTC.

This CDR3 is CASSIEYRASNGYTF. Here the CDR3 DNA reads TGTGCCAGCAGCATAGAGTACAGGGCTAGTAATGGCTACACCTTC. This chain links TRBV6-5 with TRBJ1-2, with D possibly matching TRBD1 (6 bases). The CDR3 loop spans 15 amino acids. V was cut by 6 bases and J by 6 bases, with 20 bases left in between. CDR1 and CDR2 (germline): MNHEY, SVGAGI.

The V call is TRBV5-8, the J call TRBJ2-1; no clear D. The CDR3 covers 14 residues. Trimming took off 6 bases at V and 5 bases at J, with 15 bases between the two ends. CDR1 and CDR2 (germline): SGHTS, YDEGEE. CDR3 protein: CASKSRTVNNEQFF. The DNA of the CDR3 is TGTGCCAGCAAGTCTAGGACGGTGAACAATGAGCAGTTCTTC.

The chain joins TRBV19 to TRBJ1-2; 9 bases map to TRBD1. The CDR3 length is 16 residues. The V segment lost 6 bases and the J segment 0 bases; nucleotides outside the gene matches: 8. Germline V gene data show CDR1 as LNHDA and CDR2 as SQIVND (reference sequence). Here the CDR3 reads CASRPGTGTPNYGYTF. CDR3 nucleotide sequence: TGTGCCAGTAGACCCGGGACAGGGACCCCTAACTATGGCTACACCTTC. The full variable domain, rest sourced from reference TRBV19 and TRBJ1-2, is DGGITQSPKYLFRKEGQNVTLSCEQNLNHDAMYWYRQDPGQGLRLIYYSQIVNDFQKGDIAEGYSVSREKKESFPLTVTSAQKNPTAFYLCASRPGTGTPNYGYTFGSGTRLTVV.

The V gene is TRBV7-6, the J gene TRBJ2-7; 7 bases align to TRBD1. CDR1 is SGHVS and CDR2 is FNYEAQ in the germline V gene. V dropped 2 bases and J dropped 3; count of bases not matched to a gene: 7. The CDR3 has 15 amino acids. The CDR3 protein is CASSLRPGQIYEQYF. The CDR3 nucleotides are TGTGCCAGCAGCTTACGCCCGGGACAGATCTACGAGCAGTACTTC. The full variable domain, rest sourced from reference TRBV7-6 and TRBJ2-7, is GAGVSQSPRYKVTKRGQDVALRCDPISGHVSLYWYRQALGQGPEFLTYFNYEAQQDKSGLPNDRFSAERPEGSISTLTIQRTEQRDSAMYRCASSLRPGQIYEQYFGPGTRLTVT.

V is TRBV7-9 and J is TRBJ2-5; TRBD2 is a possible D gene (6 bases). This CDR3 is built from 16 residues. CDR1 and CDR2 (germline): SEHNR, FQNEAQ (reference sequence). V was cut by 5 bases and J by 1 base, with 17 bases left in between. The chain's CDR3 is CASSPGGPGPQETQYF. In DNA, the CDR3 is TGTGCCAGCAGCCCCGGGGGTCCGGGACCCCAAGAGACCCAGTACTTC.

The rearrangement uses TRBV7-9 and TRBJ2-7; D might be TRBD1 or TRBD2, each matching 7 bases. This CDR3 has 15 amino acids. Germline values: CDR1 SEHNR, CDR2 FQNEAQ (reference sequence). Trimming pared 5 bases from V and 0 bases from J, leaving 14 bases between. This CDR3 is CASSQGGGSSYEQYF. The CDR3 DNA reads TGTGCCAGCAGCCAGGGGGGCGGGAGCTCCTACGAGCAGTACTTC.

This clone showed up just once. The chain links TRBV29-1 to TRBJ2-5; tentatively, D is TRBD2 (5 bases). The CDR3 consists of 11 residues. The V end lost 4 bases, the J end lost 4 bases, and 7 bases lay between the germline ends. Germline V gene lookup returns CDR1 SQVTM and CDR2 ANQGSEA. The CDR3 bases are TGCAGCGTTGGGGGAGCAGAGACCCAGTACTTC. Protein sequence: CSVGGAETQYF.